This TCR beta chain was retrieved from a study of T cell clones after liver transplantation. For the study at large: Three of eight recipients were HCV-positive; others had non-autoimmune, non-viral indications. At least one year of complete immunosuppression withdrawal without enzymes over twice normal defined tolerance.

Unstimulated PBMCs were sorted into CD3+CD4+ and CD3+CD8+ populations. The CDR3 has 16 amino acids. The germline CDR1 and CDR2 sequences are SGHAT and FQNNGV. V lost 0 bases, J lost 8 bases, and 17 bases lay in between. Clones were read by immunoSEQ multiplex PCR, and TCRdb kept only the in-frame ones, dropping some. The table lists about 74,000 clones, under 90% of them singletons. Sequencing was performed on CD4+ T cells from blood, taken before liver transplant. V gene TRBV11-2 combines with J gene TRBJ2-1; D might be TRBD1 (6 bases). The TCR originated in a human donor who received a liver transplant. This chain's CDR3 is CASSLDRAGELHEQFF. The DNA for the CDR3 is TGTGCCAGCAGCTTAGATAGGGCAGGGGAGCTACATGAGCAGTTCTTC.